Listed below are T cell receptor beta chains from one sample, sequenced in a study of cytomegalovirus exposure and HLA in healthy donors. Here immunoSEQ multiplex PCR was the method, and the copy in TCRdb shows in-frame clones only, minus some. Of 90,000 or so clones listed, almost 80% are singletons. The source material was PBMCs. These TCRs come from a female donor in good health and CMV-seronegative. CDR3s include the opening cysteine and the closing phenylalanine or tryptophan. The D gene is left open where the match is weak. Clone size is not always given. Where it is, it says once, few, many or a class for expanded clones.

J	V	D	size	CDR3	DNA
TRBJ1-1	TRBV11-2	TRBD1	.	CASSFTGGSVEAFF	TGTGCCAGCAGCTTTACAGGGGGCTCTGTTGAAGCTTTCTTT
TRBJ1-5	TRBV19	.	few	CASSSHRVNQPQHF	TGTGCCAGTAGTAGTCACAGGGTTAATCAGCCCCAGCATTTT
TRBJ2-3	TRBV21-1	.	.	CASSKVAIPSLRSTDTQYF	TGTGCCAGCAGCAAAGTAGCCATACCGTCATTAAGGTCGACAGATACGCAGTATTTT
TRBJ2-7	TRBV4-1	.	.	CASSQEASREQYF	TGCGCCAGCAGCCAAGAAGCCTCTCGGGAGCAGTACTTC
TRBJ2-7	TRBV5-1	TRBD1	once	CASSLQGQGAYEQYF	TGCGCCAGCAGCTTGCAAGGGCAGGGGGCTTACGAGCAGTACTTC
TRBJ1-4	TRBV27	.	.	CASSHPNEKLFF	TGTGCCAGCAGCCATCCCAATGAAAAACTGTTTTTT
TRBJ1-3	TRBV5-5	TRBD1	few	CASNAGTVKSGNTIYF	TGTGCCAGCAACGCTGGGACAGTTAAAAGTGGAAACACCATATATTTT
TRBJ2-7	TRBV19	TRBD1	.	CASSRDREYEQYF	TGTGCCAGTAGCCGGGACAGGGAATACGAGCAGTACTTC
TRBJ2-5	TRBV5-4	.	few	CASSLGSAGSVETQYF	TGTGCCAGCAGCTTGGGATCCGCCGGTAGTGTTGAGACCCAGTACTTC
TRBJ1-1	TRBV29-1	.	.	CSGTQGFEAFF	TGCAGCGGCACACAGGGATTTGAAGCTTTCTTT
TRBJ2-1	TRBV28	TRBD2	.	CASSPTSGGGSYNEQFF	TGTGCCAGCAGTCCGACTAGCGGGGGGGGCTCCTACAATGAGCAGTTCTTC
TRBJ2-2	TRBV2	.	.	CASSVQGTGELFF	TGTGCCAGCAGTGTGCAGGGCACCGGGGAGCTGTTTTTT
TRBJ1-2	TRBV6-6	.	.	CASSAGAYGYTF	TGTGCCAGCAGCGCAGGGGCCTATGGCTACACCTTC
TRBJ1-2	TRBV6-5	TRBD1	.	CASRPTGGYGYTF	TGTGCCAGCAGACCAACAGGGGGGTATGGCTACACCTTC
TRBJ2-7	TRBV19	TRBD2	.	CASSIRTSGRAEQYF	TGTGCCAGTAGTATAAGGACTAGCGGGAGGGCCGAGCAGTACTTC
TRBJ2-7	TRBV5-1	.	few	CASSLQGEQYF	TGCGCCAGCAGCTTACAGGGAGAGCAGTACTTC
TRBJ2-2	TRBV7-2	TRBD2	.	CASSDRLAGLYTGELFF	TGTGCCAGCAGCGACCGGCTAGCGGGGCTTTACACCGGGGAGCTGTTTTTT
TRBJ2-7	TRBV10-3	TRBD2	.	CAASSGTAREQYF	TGTGCCGCCTCTAGCGGGACCGCTCGCGAGCAGTACTTC
TRBJ2-1	TRBV7-3	.	.	CASSLEESSYNEQFF	TGTGCCAGCAGCTTAGAGGAAAGCTCCTACAATGAGCAGTTCTTC
TRBJ1-2	TRBV6-5	.	.	CASSYRDNYGYTF	TGTGCCAGCAGTTACAGAGATAACTATGGCTACACCTTC
TRBJ1-2	TRBV6-6	.	.	CASSRTVLYGYTF	TGTGCCAGCAGTCGGACAGTCCTCTATGGCTACACCTTC
TRBJ2-1	TRBV15	TRBD2	once	CATSRDPSGGASEQFF	TGTGCCACCAGCAGAGACCCTAGCGGAGGGGCCAGTGAGCAGTTCTTC